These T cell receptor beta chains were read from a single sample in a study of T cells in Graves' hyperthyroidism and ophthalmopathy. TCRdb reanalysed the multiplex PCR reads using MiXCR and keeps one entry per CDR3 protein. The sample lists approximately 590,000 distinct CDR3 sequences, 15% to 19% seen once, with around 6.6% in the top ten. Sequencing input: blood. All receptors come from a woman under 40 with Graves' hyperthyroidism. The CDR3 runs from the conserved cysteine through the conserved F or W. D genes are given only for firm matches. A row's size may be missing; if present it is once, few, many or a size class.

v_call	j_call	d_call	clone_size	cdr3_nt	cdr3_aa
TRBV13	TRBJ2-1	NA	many	TGTGCCAGCAACGCAGAGGTCAATGAGCAGTTCTTC	CASNAEVNEQFF
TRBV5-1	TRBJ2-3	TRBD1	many	TGCGCCAGCAGCTCCCCGGACAGGGGGAGAGATACGCAGTATTTT	CASSSPDRGRDTQYF
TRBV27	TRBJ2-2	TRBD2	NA	TGTGCCAGCAGTCTCCGTAGCGGGAGGAATCCCGGGGAGCTGTTTTTT	CASSLRSGRNPGELFF
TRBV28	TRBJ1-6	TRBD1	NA	TGTGCCAACAGTTTATTACAGGGGGCAAATTCACCCCTCCACTTT	CANSLLQGANSPLHF
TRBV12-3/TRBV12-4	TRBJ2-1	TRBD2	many	TGTGCCAGCAGTCTACTAGCGGGAGGGCCCCCGAACAATGAGCAGTTCTTC	CASSLLAGGPPNNEQFF
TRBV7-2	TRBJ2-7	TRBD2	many	TGTGCCAGCAGCTTAGACGGCGGGAGGGCCTACGAGCAGTACTTC	CASSLDGGRAYEQYF
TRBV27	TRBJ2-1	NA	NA	TGTGCCAGCAGTTTACTGGGACATTACAATGAGCAGTTCTTC	CASSLLGHYNEQFF
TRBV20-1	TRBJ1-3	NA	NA	TGCAGTGCTCCCGCGGGGGCTGGGGCTGGAAACACCATATATTTT	CSAPAGAGAGNTIYF
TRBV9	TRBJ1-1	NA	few	TGTGCCAGCAGCGTAGCTAGCGGCGGGCACACTGAAGCTTTCTTT	CASSVASGGHTEAFF
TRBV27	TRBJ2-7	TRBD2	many	TGTGCCAGCAGCTCTAGCGGCTACGAGCAGTACTTC	CASSSSGYEQYF
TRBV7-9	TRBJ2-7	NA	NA	TGTGCCAGCAGCTTAGCGGAATGGAGCGAGCAGTACTTC	CASSLAEWSEQYF
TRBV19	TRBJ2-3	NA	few	TGTGCCAGTAGTGAAGTGCGCCGAGTGGATACGCAGTATTTT	CASSEVRRVDTQYF
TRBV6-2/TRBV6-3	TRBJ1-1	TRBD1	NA	TGTGCCAGCAGCCGGACAGGGTTGGACACTGAAGCTTTCTTT	CASSRTGLDTEAFF
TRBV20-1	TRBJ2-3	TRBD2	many	TGCAGTGCTAGGCTAGCGGGAGTCCATACGCAGTATTTT	CSARLAGVHTQYF
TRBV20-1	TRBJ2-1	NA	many	TGCAGTGCTAGAGAGGCCCGGGACTTCGGATACAATGAGCAGTTCTTC	CSAREARDFGYNEQFF
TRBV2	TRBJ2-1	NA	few	TGTGCCAGCAGTGAAGAAGTATACAATGAGCAGTTCTTC	CASSEEVYNEQFF
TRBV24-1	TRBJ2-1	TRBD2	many	TGTGCCACCAGTGATTACACTAGCGGGTACAATGAGCAGTTCTTC	CATSDYTSGYNEQFF
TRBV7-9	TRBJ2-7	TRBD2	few	TGTGCCAGTAGAGCGGGAGACTACGAGCAGTACTTC	CASRAGDYEQYF
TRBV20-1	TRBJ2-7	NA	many	TGCAGTGCTACGGACACCCTGAGCTCCTACGAGCAGTACTTC	CSATDTLSSYEQYF
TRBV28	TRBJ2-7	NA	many	TGTGCCAGCAGTTTGCCTTCCCGGCAAGTATACGAGCAGTACTTC	CASSLPSRQVYEQYF
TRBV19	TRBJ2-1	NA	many	TGTGCCAGTAGTATTTCGGGCGGTACCTTCTCCTACAATGAGCAGTTCTTC	CASSISGGTFSYNEQFF
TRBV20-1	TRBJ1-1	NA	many	TGCAGTGCCCAAAGGGATGGGGGCACTGAAGCTTTCTTT	CSAQRDGGTEAFF
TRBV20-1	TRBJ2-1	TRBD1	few	TGCAGTGCCCCCGCAGCAGGGGGCGTTAAAGGATCATACTACAATGAGCAGTTCTTC	CSAPAAGGVKGSYYNEQFF
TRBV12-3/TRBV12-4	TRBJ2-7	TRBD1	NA	TGTGCCAGCAGAATAGGACAGGGAAGGCACTACGAGCAGTACTTC	CASRIGQGRHYEQYF
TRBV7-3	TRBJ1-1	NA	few	TGTGCCAGCAGCTCCCGGGACGCGAGTGAAGCTTTCTTT	CASSSRDASEAFF
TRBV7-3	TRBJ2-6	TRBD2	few	TGTGCCAGCAGCAACCGGACTAGCGGGAGGTCCTTTGGGGCCAACGTCCTGACTTTC	CASSNRTSGRSFGANVLTF
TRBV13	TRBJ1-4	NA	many	TGTGCCAGCAGCTTTACAGGGTATAATGAAAAACTGTTTTTT	CASSFTGYNEKLFF
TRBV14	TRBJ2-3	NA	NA	TGTGCCAGCAGCCAAGGTGTCCTTAGCACAGATACGCAGTATTTT	CASSQGVLSTDTQYF
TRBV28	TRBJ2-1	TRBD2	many	TGTGCCAGCAGTGCAGATGGGACCCGTCGGGGGGACAATGAGCAGTTCTTC	CASSADGTRRGDNEQFF
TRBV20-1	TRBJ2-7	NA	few	TGCAGTGCTAGCGAGGTGGCGTCCGAGCAGTACTTC	CSASEVASEQYF
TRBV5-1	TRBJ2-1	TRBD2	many	TGCGCCAGCAGCTCAGCGGGAGGGCCGCGAAATGAGCAGTTCTTC	CASSSAGGPRNEQFF
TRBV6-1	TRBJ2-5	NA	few	TGTGCCAGCAGAAGACAGCTTCGGGGGACCCAGTACTTC	CASRRQLRGTQYF
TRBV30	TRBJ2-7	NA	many	TGTGCCTGGAGTATTCGTAGGCCTACCTACGAGCAGTACTTC	CAWSIRRPTYEQYF
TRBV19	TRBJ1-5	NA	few	TGTGCCAGTAGTGAAGTGGACGGAAACAATCAGCCCCAGCATTTT	CASSEVDGNNQPQHF
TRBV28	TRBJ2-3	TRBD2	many	TGTGCCAGCAAAGCGGGAGTTGACACAGATACGCAGTATTTT	CASKAGVDTDTQYF
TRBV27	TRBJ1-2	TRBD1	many	TGTGCCAGCAGTTCGTCTCGGGACATGGACAGGGGGTTGGAGTATGGCTACACCTTC	CASSSSRDMDRGLEYGYTF
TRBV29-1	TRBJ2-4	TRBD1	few	TGCAGCGGGGGACAGGGCCCAAGAGCCAAAAACATTCAGTACTTC	CSGGQGPRAKNIQYF
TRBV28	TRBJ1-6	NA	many	TGTGCCAGCAGTTCGGGGGGGGTAGGACATTCACCCCTCCACTTT	CASSSGGVGHSPLHF
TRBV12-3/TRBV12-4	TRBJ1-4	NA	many	TGTGCCAGCAGTTTGTCCCAGGGACTTACTAATGAAAAACTGTTTTTT	CASSLSQGLTNEKLFF
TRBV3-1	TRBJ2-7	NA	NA	TGTGCCAGCTCCCTCGCTGGAGTGCCTGGGAGCTCCTACGAGCAGTACTTC	CASSLAGVPGSSYEQYF
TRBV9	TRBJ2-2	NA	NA	TGTGCCAGCAGCGGACTAGGGGTCGGGGAGCTGTTTTTT	CASSGLGVGELFF
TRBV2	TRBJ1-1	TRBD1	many	TGTGCCAGCAGCGCCGGGACAGGGGGGGGCACTGAAGCTTTCTTT	CASSAGTGGGTEAFF
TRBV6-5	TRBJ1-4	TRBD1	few	TGTGCCGCGGTTCGCGGGGGGACAGGGGACGAAAAACTGTTTTTT	CAAVRGGTGDEKLFF
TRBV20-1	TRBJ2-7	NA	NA	TGCAGTGCTAGAGGACTGGAGTGGGAGCAGTACTTC	CSARGLEWEQYF
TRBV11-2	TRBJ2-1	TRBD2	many	TGTGCCAGCAGCCCCCTCGTCGGACTAGGATACAATGAGCAGTTCTTC	CASSPLVGLGYNEQFF
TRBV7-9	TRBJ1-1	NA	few	TGTGCCAGCGCAACGGGTAGGGTCACTGAAGCTTTCTTT	CASATGRVTEAFF
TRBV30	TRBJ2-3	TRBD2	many	TGTGCCTGGACGGGGACTAGCGGATCCACAGATACGCAGTATTTT	CAWTGTSGSTDTQYF
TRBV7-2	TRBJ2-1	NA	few	TGTGCCAGCAGCCAAGATTTGGGTGCAGGGAGCTCCTACAATGAGCAGTTCTTC	CASSQDLGAGSSYNEQFF
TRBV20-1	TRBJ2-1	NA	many	TGCAGTGCTGATCTCTCGGGCGATGAGCAGTTCTTC	CSADLSGDEQFF
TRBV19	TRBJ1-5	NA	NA	TGTGCCAGTAGCATCCGGGGGAAAGAGAATCCACCCCAGCATTTT	CASSIRGKENPPQHF
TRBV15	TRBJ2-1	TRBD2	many	TGTGCCACCAGCAGCGGGAGGGCCTCCTACAATGAGCAGTTCTTC	CATSSGRASYNEQFF
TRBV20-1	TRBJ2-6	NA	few	TGCAGTGCTAGACCCCTTACTAGGGCTGGGGCCAACGTCCTGACTTTC	CSARPLTRAGANVLTF
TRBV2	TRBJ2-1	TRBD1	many	TGTGCCAGCAGGGATAAGACAGGGTCGGCCTACAATGAGCAGTTCTTC	CASRDKTGSAYNEQFF
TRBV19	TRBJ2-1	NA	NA	TGTGCCAGTAGTATGTTGGTGAGCTCCTACAATGAGCAGTTCTTC	CASSMLVSSYNEQFF
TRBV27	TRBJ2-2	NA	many	TGTGCCAGCGGAATGATGGGCACCGGGGAGCTGTTTTTT	CASGMMGTGELFF
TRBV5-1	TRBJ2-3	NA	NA	TGCGCCAGCAGCTTGGAGGTAGCCCCAGATACGCAGTATTTT	CASSLEVAPDTQYF
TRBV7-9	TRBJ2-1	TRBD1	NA	TGTGCCAGCAGCTTAGCGTTAGGGACAGAAGCCTACAATGAGCAGTTCTTC	CASSLALGTEAYNEQFF
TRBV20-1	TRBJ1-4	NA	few	TGCAGTGCTAGTGTTGAAGTTCCCTCAACTAATGAAAAACTGTTTTTT	CSASVEVPSTNEKLFF
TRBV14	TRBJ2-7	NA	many	TGTGCCAGCAGCCCGAGACAGCTTGGAGAGCAGTACTTC	CASSPRQLGEQYF
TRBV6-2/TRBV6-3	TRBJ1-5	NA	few	TGTGCCAGCCGGAAGGGGGGGACGGTATACAATCAGCCCCAGCATTTT	CASRKGGTVYNQPQHF